The rows below give T cell receptor beta chains drawn from one sample of a study of T cells in Graves' hyperthyroidism and ophthalmopathy. Each CDR3 protein is one row after TCRdb ran MiXCR on the multiplex PCR reads. The sample consists of a few hundred thousand distinct CDR3 sequences, 15% to 20% of them appearing once. Sequenced input: blood. The receptors originated from a woman in her late teens or twenties with Graves' hyperthyroidism. Each CDR3 is given with its conserved first and last residue. The D gene is left open where the match is weak. Size tells how often a clone was seen (once, few, many) or the class of an expanded clone, and some rows leave it out.

v_call	j_call	d_call	clone_size	cdr3_aa	cdr3_nt
TRBV4-1	TRBJ1-1	-	-	CASRRIGQLNTEAFF	TGCGCCAGCAGGCGGATCGGGCAGCTGAACACTGAAGCTTTCTTT
TRBV6-5	TRBJ2-5	TRBD2	many	CASSRGVDGGGYQETQYF	TGTGCCAGCAGTCGCGGGGTCGATGGGGGGGGGTACCAAGAGACCCAGTACTTC
TRBV19	TRBJ2-7	-	many	CASSMTGFSYEQYF	TGTGCCAGTAGTATGACAGGATTTTCGTACGAGCAGTACTTC
TRBV6-1	TRBJ1-1	-	many	CASRKGVWNTEAFF	TGTGCCAGCAGGAAAGGGGTATGGAACACTGAAGCTTTCTTT
TRBV20-1	TRBJ2-2	-	many	CSASLTNTGELFF	TGCAGTGCTAGCTTGACAAACACCGGGGAGCTGTTTTTT
TRBV3-1	TRBJ1-5	-	-	CASSQDWAGTQNQPQHF	TGTGCCAGCAGCCAAGATTGGGCAGGGACCCAAAATCAGCCCCAGCATTTT
TRBV3-1	TRBJ2-5	-	-	CASTETGGPGETQYF	TGTGCCAGCACGGAGACCGGGGGGCCAGGAGAGACCCAGTACTTC
TRBV20-1	TRBJ2-6	-	many	CSARDKSGANVLTF	TGCAGTGCTAGAGATAAATCCGGGGCCAACGTCCTGACTTTC
TRBV6-1	TRBJ1-5	-	many	CASSEGGSNQPQHF	TGTGCCAGCAGCGAGGGGGGGAGCAATCAGCCCCAGCATTTT
TRBV5-1	TRBJ2-5	TRBD2	few	CASSWTSGGARLVGAQYF	TGCGCCAGCAGCTGGACTAGCGGGGGGGCCCGACTGGTGGGGGCCCAGTACTTC
TRBV5-1	TRBJ2-7	-	many	CASSLDQSAYEQYF	TGCGCCAGCAGCTTGGACCAGAGCGCCTACGAGCAGTACTTC
TRBV11-1	TRBJ2-7	TRBD1	many	CASSAPGGPSYEQYF	TGTGCCAGCAGCGCCCCAGGGGGACCCTCCTACGAGCAGTACTTC
TRBV2	TRBJ2-5	TRBD1	many	CASKNNPRGQETQYF	TGTGCCAGCAAGAACAACCCCAGGGGGCAAGAGACCCAGTACTTC
TRBV6-1	TRBJ1-1	-	-	CASTRDLGNTEAFF	TGTGCCAGCACCCGGGACTTAGGTAACACTGAAGCTTTCTTT
TRBV6-5	TRBJ2-2	TRBD2	many	CASSYLAGLTGELFF	TGTGCCAGCAGTTACCTAGCGGGTCTCACCGGGGAGCTGTTTTTT
TRBV15	TRBJ2-3	TRBD2	-	CATSALLAGANTDTQYF	TGTGCCACCAGCGCCCTACTAGCGGGAGCCAACACAGATACGCAGTATTTT
TRBV4-1	TRBJ1-1	-	many	CASSQTPSNTEAFF	TGCGCCAGCAGCCAAACCCCTTCGAACACTGAAGCTTTCTTT
TRBV27	TRBJ2-5	-	many	CASIPVGSYQETQYF	TGTGCCAGCATTCCCGTCGGCTCGTACCAAGAGACCCAGTACTTC
TRBV27	TRBJ2-5	TRBD1	many	CASRMDRGNQETQYF	TGTGCCAGCAGGATGGACAGGGGGAACCAAGAGACCCAGTACTTC
TRBV12-3/TRBV12-4	TRBJ2-7	-	-	CASGVVRREQYF	TGTGCCAGCGGAGTGGTCAGGCGCGAGCAGTACTTC
TRBV7-7	TRBJ1-1	-	many	CASSSFPGQGTEAFF	TGTGCTAGCAGCTCCTTCCCAGGGCAGGGCACTGAAGCTTTCTTT
TRBV6-5	TRBJ1-2	TRBD1	many	CASSYVRTGGGYGYTF	TGTGCCAGCAGTTACGTTCGGACAGGGGGCGGCTATGGCTACACCTTC
TRBV4-1	TRBJ1-2	TRBD1	few	CASSQVTGGGYGYTF	TGCGCCAGCAGCCAGGTCACAGGGGGCGGGTATGGCTACACCTTC
TRBV2	TRBJ1-5	TRBD1	many	CASRRDSAPGQPQHF	TGTGCCAGCAGGAGGGACAGTGCTCCCGGTCAGCCCCAGCATTTT
TRBV2	TRBJ2-7	-	many	CASSEFPGTALLNEQYF	TGTGCCAGCAGTGAATTTCCCGGGACCGCCTTATTGAACGAGCAGTACTTC
TRBV20-1	TRBJ2-7	-	many	CSALDTNGGYEQYF	TGCAGTGCCTTAGACACCAATGGGGGTTACGAGCAGTACTTC